The T cell receptor (beta chain) under discussion was sequenced for a study of PD-1 blockade in classical Hodgkin lymphoma. Profiling relied on immunoSEQ multiplex PCR, and the TCRdb table lists in-frame clones only, not all of them. The repertoire holds tens of thousands of clones, roughly nine tenths seen once, with about 8% in the top ten. This sample's time point: cycle 4 day 1 (C4D1), after less than 7 weeks of nivolumab. Every patient experienced relapse after autologous stem cell transplantation, and brentuximab vedotin exposure varied. Concerning this clone itself: Its antigen remains unidentified.

General study findings and limits: CD4+ TCR diversity, unlike CD8+, climbed significantly by C4D1. Later analyses included only patients treated at least 1 year post-ASCT. Diminished baseline TCR diversity has been reported in newly diagnosed patients relative to healthy donors. Before treatment, complete responders showed about the same diversity as newly diagnosed patients.

V trimming: 2 bases; J trimming: 8 bases; junction bases outside the gene matches: 20. The CDR3 sequence is 19 residues long. Per germline, CDR1 SGHTA and CDR2 FQGTGA. The chain recombines TRBV7-3 with TRBJ2-1; 8 nucleotides align to TRBD2. The input for sequencing was peripheral blood mononuclear cells (PBMCs), taken before the fourth cycle of nivolumab. This clonotype originated in a human donor with classical Hodgkin lymphoma. CDR3 amino acids: CASSLYAGIAGYLGHEQFF. DNA of the CDR3: TGTGCCAGCAGCTTATATGCAGGGATAGCGGGGTACTTGGGGCATGAGCAGTTCTTC.